The T cell receptor beta chain under discussion was sequenced for a study of blood T cell repertoires in COVID-19. This CDR3 is 14 amino acids long. The germline V gene encodes CDR1 MDHEN and CDR2 SYDVKM. V trimming: 2 bases; J trimming: 3 bases; junction bases outside the gene matches: 1. The protocol was immunoSEQ multiplex PCR, while the TCRdb copy is restricted to in-frame clones and leaves out a portion. Among more than 110,000 clones, more than 80% were seen once, and the ten largest hold approximately 10%. This TCR was recovered from a woman aged 80 or over with acute or convalescent COVID-19. Sequenced sample: peripheral blood. The V gene is TRBV28, the J gene TRBJ2-3; 8 bases agree with TRBD1. The CDR3 DNA reads as TGTGCCAGCAGTTTAAACAGGGGGACAGATACGCAGTATTTT. Residues: CASSLNRGTDTQYF.